Below, one TCR beta chain is given with its context. Antigen: not known. These data are taken from a study of cytomegalovirus exposure and HLA in healthy donors. Study-level points and caveats: It was 150 to 200 TCR beta chains that were listed as cytomegalovirus-associated. In a later analysis, compared with equally common non-associated chains, HLA-associated beta chains were more expanded.

PCR amplification relied on 60 Vbeta primers (plus 13 Jbeta primers). The assay was immunoSEQ multiplex PCR, and TCRdb's table has in-frame clones only and misses some. The sample consists of 110,000 to 150,000 clones, roughly 80% of them appearing once. This clonotype originated in a woman between 45 and 60 years old in good health and CMV-seropositive. The sequenced sample was PBMCs.

The CDR3 protein is CASRSGTSGYNEQFF. CDR3 DNA sequence: TGTGCCAGCAGGTCCGGGACTAGCGGATACAATGAGCAGTTCTTC. This rearrangement joins TRBV5-4 to TRBJ2-1; 11 bases are shared with TRBD2. Germline values: CDR1 SGHNT, CDR2 YYREEE (reference sequence). After removal of 5 bases from V and 4 bases from J, the junction contained 5 bases not matched to a gene. The CDR3 has 15 amino acids.